The 12 T cell receptor beta chains below come from one sample, sequenced in a study of T cells in Graves' hyperthyroidism and ophthalmopathy. Amplification of TCR beta CDR3 regions used RNA as the template. A set of HTBI primers served as the primers for a first-round RT-PCR of the TCR CDR3. One entry per CDR3 protein results from TCRdb running MiXCR on the multiplex PCR reads. The sample lists around 300,000 distinct CDR3 sequences, about 14% seen once, with 20% to 25% in the top ten. Sequences were obtained from blood. These receptors came from a woman aged 25 to 39 with Graves' hyperthyroidism.

This clonotype was seen ten or more times. This sequence joins TRBV27 and TRBJ2-2; D is uncertain. The germline gives CDR1 MNHEY, CDR2 SMNVEV (reference sequence). The CDR3 is made up of 15 amino acids. With 0 bases removed from V and 2 bases from J, the gap between germline ends came to 7 bases. The CDR3 DNA is TGTGCCAGCAGTTTATCAAGACTCAACACCGGGGAGCTGTTTTTT. Translated: CASSLSRLNTGELFF.

The chain uses TRBV12-3 or TRBV12-4 and TRBJ2-2; D might be TRBD2 (6 bases). The CDR3 loop spans 14 amino acids. V was trimmed by 4 bases and J by 4 bases, leaving 10 bases between them. The CDR3 spells CASSSGLFTGELFF. As DNA, the CDR3 is TGTGCCAGCAGTTCGGGACTCTTCACCGGGGAGCTGTTTTTT.

There are many counts of this clonotype. This rearrangement joins TRBV6-2 or TRBV6-3 to TRBJ2-1, with 10 bases matching TRBD2. V gave up 5 bases and J gave up 8 bases; unmatched junction bases: 15. CDR1 is MNHEY, CDR2 SVGEGT, per germline. This CDR3 is built from 17 residues. The CDR3 loop is CASSTPPLAGAVDEQFF. The DNA for the CDR3 is TGTGCCAGCAGTACGCCCCCTCTAGCGGGAGCAGTAGATGAGCAGTTCTTC.

V and J are TRBV30 and TRBJ2-2, with unresolved D. The CDR3 spans 13 residues. V lost 6 bases, J lost 6 bases, and 14 bases lay in between. The germline CDR1 and CDR2 sequences are GTSNPN and SVGIG (reference sequence). The CDR3 region has the DNA TGTGCCTGCACGAACTTAGCAGCCGGGGAGCTGTTTTTT. The encoded protein is CACTNLAAGELFF.

The sample holds a few counts of this clonotype. The chain carries TRBV3-1 and TRBJ1-1, with unresolved D. CDR1 is LGHDT and CDR2 is YNNKEL in the germline V gene (reference sequence). The CDR3 runs to 14 residues. The germline V and J ends were trimmed by 6 bases and 0 bases, with 11 bases remaining between them. CDR3 nucleotide sequence: TGTGCCAGCAGATCGGGAGGCTTGAACACTGAAGCTTTCTTT. It specifies CASRSGGLNTEAFF.

This clonotype was seen only a few times. V is TRBV15 and J is TRBJ2-7, with D possibly called TRBD1 or TRBD2 (5 bases each). The V gene lost 5 bases and the J gene lost 9 bases, with 23 bases spanning the gap. CDR3 size: 15 residues. Germline V gives CDR1 LNHNV, CDR2 YYDKDF (reference sequence). The CDR3 coding sequence is TGTGCCACCAGCGGTCCGGGACGGCCTTACGAGCGGCAGTACTTC. Its translation is CATSGPGRPYERQYF.

There are a few counts of this clonotype. This rearrangement joins TRBV7-9 to TRBJ2-3; 8 nucleotides match TRBD1. The V gene end was trimmed by 5 bases and the J gene end by 0 bases; junction bases not matched to a gene: 7. Germline lookup yields CDR1 SEHNR and CDR2 FQNEAQ (reference sequence). The CDR3 runs to 16 residues. The CDR3 is CASSRPDRASTDTQYF. DNA of the CDR3: TGTGCCAGCAGCCGCCCGGACAGGGCCAGCACAGATACGCAGTATTTT.

This clonotype has ten or more counts. This chain uses TRBV3-1 with TRBJ2-7, with D perhaps matching TRBD1 (6 bases). This CDR3 region has 14 residues. Trimming shortened V by 2 bases and J by 3 bases, and 11 bases separated the two germline ends. Germline loops: CDR1 LGHDT, CDR2 YNNKEL (reference sequence). The CDR3 sequence is CASSQSWGLYEQYF. The CDR3 nucleotides read TGTGCCAGCAGCCAAAGTTGGGGGCTCTACGAGCAGTACTTC.

This sequence joins TRBV18 and TRBJ1-6; 7 positions agree with TRBD1. After removal of 6 bases from V and 10 bases from J, the junction contained 12 bases not matched to a gene. Per germline, CDR1 KGHSH and CDR2 LQKENI. CDR3 length: 15 amino acids. The chain's CDR3 is CASSPATGVDSPLHF. DNA for the CDR3: TGTGCCAGCTCGCCCGCTACAGGGGTAGACTCACCCCTCCACTTT.

J is TRBJ1-5 and V is TRBV20-1; D perhaps matches TRBD1 (5 bases). There are 12 residues in the CDR3. Trimming pared 5 bases from V and 6 bases from J, leaving 11 bases between. The germline CDR1 and CDR2 sequences are DFQATT and SNEGSKA (reference sequence). In DNA, the CDR3 is TGCAGTGCTCAGAAAGGGGTTCAGCCCCAGCATTTT. It is translated as CSAQKGVQPQHF.

In this sample, this clonotype turned up many times. V is TRBV2 and J is TRBJ1-1; 9 bases align to TRBD1. V was clipped by 7 bases and J by 6 bases; unmatched bases: 6. Germline V gene data show CDR1 as SNHLY and CDR2 as FYNNEI. This CDR3 spans 13 amino acids. The DNA for the CDR3 is TGTGCCAGCAAGGGGGACAGGGAGGCTGAAGCTTTCTTT. Its translation: CASKGDREAEAFF.

CDR3 coding DNA: TGTGCCTCTACTAGGATCTTCGCAGATACGCAGTATTTT. Its translation is CASTRIFADTQYF. The rearrangement uses TRBV6-1 and TRBJ2-3, with a possible D match to TRBD2 (5 bases). Germline V gene data show CDR1 as MNHNS and CDR2 as SASEGT. The CDR3 runs 13 residues. The V end lost 11 bases, the J end lost 4 bases, and 16 bases lay between the germline ends.